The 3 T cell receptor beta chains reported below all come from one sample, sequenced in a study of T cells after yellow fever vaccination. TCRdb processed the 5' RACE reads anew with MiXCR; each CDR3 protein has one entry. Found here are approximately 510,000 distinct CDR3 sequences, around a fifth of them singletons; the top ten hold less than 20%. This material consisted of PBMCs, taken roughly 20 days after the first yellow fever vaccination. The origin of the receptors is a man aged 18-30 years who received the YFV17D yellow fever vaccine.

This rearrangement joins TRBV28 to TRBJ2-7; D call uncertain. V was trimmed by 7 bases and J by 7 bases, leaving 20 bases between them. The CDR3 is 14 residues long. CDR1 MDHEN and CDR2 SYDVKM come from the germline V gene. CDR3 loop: CASKVRGSLVEQYF. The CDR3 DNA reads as TGTGCCAGCAAGGTCAGAGGCTCTTTAGTGGAGCAGTACTTC. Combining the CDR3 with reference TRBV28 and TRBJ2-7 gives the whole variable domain DVKVTQSSRYLVKRTGEKVFLECVQDMDHENMFWYRQDPGLGLRLIYFSYDVKMKEKGDIPEGYSVSREKKERFSLILESASTNQTSMYLCASKVRGSLVEQYFGPGTRLTVT.

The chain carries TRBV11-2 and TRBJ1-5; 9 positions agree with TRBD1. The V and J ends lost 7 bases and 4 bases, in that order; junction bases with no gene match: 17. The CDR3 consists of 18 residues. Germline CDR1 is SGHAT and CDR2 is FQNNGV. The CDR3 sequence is CASNSNWGMGTGNQPQHF. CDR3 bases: TGTGCCAGCAACTCGAACTGGGGCATGGGGACAGGGAATCAGCCCCAGCATTTT.

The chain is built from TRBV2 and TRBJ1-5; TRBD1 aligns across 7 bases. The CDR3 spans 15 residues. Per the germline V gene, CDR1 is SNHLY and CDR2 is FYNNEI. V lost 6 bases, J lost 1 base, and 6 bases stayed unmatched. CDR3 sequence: CASRPTGTSNQPQHF. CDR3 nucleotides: TGTGCCAGCAGACCGACAGGGACCAGCAATCAGCCCCAGCATTTT.